The 5 T cell receptor beta chains reported below all come from one sample, sequenced in a study of T-cell memory formation after mild COVID-19. TCRdb ran MiXCR on the 5' RACE reads and lists one entry per CDR3 protein. The sample has around 310,000 distinct CDR3 sequences, 13% to 15% seen once. The sequencing input was PBMCs or a T cell subset sorted from them (not recorded which). These receptors were obtained from a man younger than 35 who had mild COVID-19 (a few samples of this study predate the infection). Cell type and time point are not known.

The sample holds a few counts of this clonotype. In DNA, the CDR3 is TGCAGCGTTTGGACAGGGGCACCCTCCTACGAGCAGTACGTC. It is translated as CSVWTGAPSYEQYV. The J gene is TRBJ2-7, the V gene TRBV29-1; 9 nucleotides match TRBD1. V dropped 5 bases and J dropped 0; count of bases not matched to a gene: 5. This CDR3 is 14 amino acids long. Germline V gene lookup returns CDR1 SQVTM and CDR2 ANQGSEA.

This clonotype was recorded a few times. V usage is TRBV4-1 and J usage is TRBJ2-7; D not certain. This CDR3 has 14 amino acids. Germline V gene data show CDR1 as MGHRA and CDR2 as YSYEKL. V was shortened by 0 bases and J by 2 bases, with 8 bases between the two germline ends. DNA of the CDR3: TGCGCCAGCAGCCAAGATCGAGGTGCCTACGAGCAGTACGTC. Encoded protein: CASSQDRGAYEQYV.

The chain combines TRBV4-1 with TRBJ2-5; tentatively, D is TRBD1 or TRBD2 (5 bases each). Trimming took 4 bases from V and 4 from J, leaving 19 bases between them. The length of the CDR3 is 16 residues. Germline CDR1 reads MGHRA; CDR2 reads YSYEKL. CDR3 sequence (DNA): TGCGCCAGCAGCCCCAGAACCGGGACGTGGCTAGAGACCCAGTACTTC. It is translated as CASSPRTGTWLETQYF.

This clonotype was observed many times. V gene TRBV7-2 combines with J gene TRBJ2-3; perhaps D is TRBD1 or TRBD2 (5 bases each). Trimming shortened V by 8 bases and J by 0 bases, and 12 bases separated the two germline ends. CDR3 length: 14 amino acids. The germline CDR1 and CDR2 sequences are SGHTA and FQGNSA. The CDR3 sequence: CASLQGASTDTQYF. The CDR3 DNA is TGTGCCAGCCTCCAGGGAGCTAGCACAGATACGCAGTATTTT. Drawing the rest from reference TRBV7-2 and TRBJ2-3, the complete variable domain is GAGVSQSPSNKVTEKGKDVELRCDPISGHTALYWYRQSLGQGLEFLIYFQGNSAPDKSGLPSDRFSAERTGGSVSTLTIQRTQQEDSAVYLCASLQGASTDTQYFGPGTRLTVL.

This clonotype was recorded many times. CDR3: CASSLPLAGGGEQYF. Here the CDR3 DNA reads TGCGCCAGCAGCTTGCCCCTAGCGGGGGGTGGTGAGCAGTACTTC. The V call is TRBV5-1, the J call TRBJ2-7, with 11 bases fitting TRBD2. The CDR3 has 15 amino acids. Germline V CDR1 and CDR2: SGHRS, YFSETQ. V shed 1 base, J shed 7 bases, and the junction held 7 bases outside the gene matches.